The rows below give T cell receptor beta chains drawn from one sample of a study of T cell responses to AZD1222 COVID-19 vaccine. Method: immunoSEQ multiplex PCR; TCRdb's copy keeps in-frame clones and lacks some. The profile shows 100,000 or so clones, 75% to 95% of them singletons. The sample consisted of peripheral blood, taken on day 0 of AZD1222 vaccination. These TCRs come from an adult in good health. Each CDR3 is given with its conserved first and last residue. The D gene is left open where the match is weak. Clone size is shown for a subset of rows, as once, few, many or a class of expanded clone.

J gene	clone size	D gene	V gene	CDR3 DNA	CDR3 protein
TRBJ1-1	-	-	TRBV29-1	TGCAGCGCCCATATAGGGGGAAACACTGAAGCTTTCTTT	CSAHIGGNTEAFF
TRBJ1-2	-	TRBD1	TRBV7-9	TGTGCCAGCAGCCGGGGACAGGGGGTAGGCTATGGCTACACCTTC	CASSRGQGVGYGYTF
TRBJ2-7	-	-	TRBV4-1	TGCGCCAGCAGCCCCCAGCCGGGTCGGGACTTCAACGAGCAGTACTTC	CASSPQPGRDFNEQYF
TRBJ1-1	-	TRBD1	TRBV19	TGTGCCAGTAGCAACAGGGGCTGGACTGAAGCTTTCTTT	CASSNRGWTEAFF
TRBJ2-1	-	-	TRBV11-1	TGTGCCAGCAGCCCAAACGCGGGGGAGCAGTTCTTC	CASSPNAGEQFF
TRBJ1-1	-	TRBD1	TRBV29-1	TGCAGCGTGACACCCGGACAGGGGGAAAACACTGAAGCTTTCTTT	CSVTPGQGENTEAFF
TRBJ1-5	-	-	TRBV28	TGTGCCAGCAGTACTCTAGTAGGGCTCAATCAGCCCCAGCATTTT	CASSTLVGLNQPQHF
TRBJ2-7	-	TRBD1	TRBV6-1	TGTGCCAGCAGTGAACTACAGGGGGCATCGGGCGAGCAGTACTTC	CASSELQGASGEQYF
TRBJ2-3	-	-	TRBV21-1	TGTGCCAGCAGCAAAGTTCCGGACAGGGGATATACGCAGTATTTT	CASSKVPDRGYTQYF
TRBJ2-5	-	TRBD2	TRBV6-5	TGTGCCAGCAGTTACGCCGAGCGGGGGGAGGGGGAGACCCAGTACTTC	CASSYAERGEGETQYF
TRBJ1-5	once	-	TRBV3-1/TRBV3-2	TGTGCCAGCAGCCAAGAGGTCAATCAGCCCCAGCATTTT	CASSQEVNQPQHF
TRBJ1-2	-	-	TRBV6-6	TGTGCCAGCAGTTTATATCGGGGAGGCTACACCTTC	CASSLYRGGYTF
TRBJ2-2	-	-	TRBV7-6	TGTGCCAGCAGCCCCCCATCCGGGGAGCTGTTTTTT	CASSPPSGELFF
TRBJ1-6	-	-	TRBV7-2	TGTGCCAGCAGCCGCTTCTACAGGGCCGATAATTCACCCCTCCACTTT	CASSRFYRADNSPLHF
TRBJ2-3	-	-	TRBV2	TGTGCCAGCGTAGCAGACACCAGCACAGATACGCAGTATTTT	CASVADTSTDTQYF
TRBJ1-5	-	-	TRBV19	TGTGCCAGTAGCATTCCGGGGGCGAGGGGCAATCAGCCCCAGCATTTT	CASSIPGARGNQPQHF
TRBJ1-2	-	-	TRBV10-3	TGTGCCATCAGTGGAGGTTTTCTGGGCTACACCTTC	CAISGGFLGYTF
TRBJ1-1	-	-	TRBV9	TGTGCCAGCAGCGTGCAACTAACAGCGAACACTGAAGCTTTCTTT	CASSVQLTANTEAFF
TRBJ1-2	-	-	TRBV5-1	TGCGCCAGCAGCTCCAGTGGGGGGGGGCGAGACTATGGCTACACCTTC	CASSSSGGGRDYGYTF
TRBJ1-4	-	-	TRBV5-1	TGCGCCAGCAGCGTGTCCCCGGGTGAAAAACTGTTTTTT	CASSVSPGEKLFF